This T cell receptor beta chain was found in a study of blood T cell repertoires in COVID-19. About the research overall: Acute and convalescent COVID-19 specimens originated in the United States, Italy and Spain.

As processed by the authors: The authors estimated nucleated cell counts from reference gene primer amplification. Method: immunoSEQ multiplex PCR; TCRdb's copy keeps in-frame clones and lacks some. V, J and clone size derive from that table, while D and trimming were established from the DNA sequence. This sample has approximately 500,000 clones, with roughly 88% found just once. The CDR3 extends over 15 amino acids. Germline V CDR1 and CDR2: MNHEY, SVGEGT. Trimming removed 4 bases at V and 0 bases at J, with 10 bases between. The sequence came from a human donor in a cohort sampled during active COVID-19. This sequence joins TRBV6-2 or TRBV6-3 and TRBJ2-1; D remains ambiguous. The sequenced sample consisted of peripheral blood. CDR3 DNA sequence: TGTGCCAGCAGTTTCACTCATAGCTCCTACAATGAGCAGTTCTTC. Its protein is CASSFTHSSYNEQFF.